This is a list of T cell receptor beta chains from one sample in a study of cytomegalovirus exposure and HLA in healthy donors. TCRdb keeps only in-frame clones here, not all; method: immunoSEQ multiplex PCR. The data show fewer than 200,000 clones, around 76% seen once. Specimen: PBMCs. The receptors derive from a girl aged 10 to 17 in good health and CMV-seropositive. Both conserved end residues are part of each CDR3. The D gene is left open where the match is weak. The size entry is marked missing in some rows and otherwise reads once, few, many or a size class.

once	TRBV18	16	TRBJ1-2	.	TGTGCCAGCTCACCCGAAGGGGAGGGAAGGAACTATGGCTACACCTTC	CASSPEGEGRNYGYTF
.	TRBV12-2	16	TRBJ2-7	.	TGTGCAAGTCGCTCTCCTCCGTTGACTAGCCCCTACGAGCAGTACTTC	CASRSPPLTSPYEQYF
.	TRBV6-6	13	TRBJ1-1	.	TGTGCCAGCAGTTACTTAAAGAACACTGAAGCTTTCTTT	CASSYLKNTEAFF
.	TRBV6-5	13	TRBJ1-2	.	TGTGCCAGCAGTCCCGACAGGAGCTATGGCTACACCTTC	CASSPDRSYGYTF
.	TRBV30	12	TRBJ2-3	.	TGTGCCTGGAGTCAGATCGAGGGCGCGCAGTATTTT	CAWSQIEGAQYF
.	TRBV19	14	TRBJ2-5	.	TGTGCCAGTAACAAGGGGGGGAGCACGGAGACCCAGTACTTC	CASNKGGSTETQYF
.	TRBV6-1	15	TRBJ1-5	TRBD1	TGTGCCATCAGTGGCACTACAGGGGGCGGTCAGCCCCAGCATTTT	CAISGTTGGGQPQHF
.	TRBV28	17	TRBJ1-3	.	TGTGCCAGCAGTGAGGGGGGGGGTAACTTGCGAGGAAACACCATATATTTT	CASSEGGGNLRGNTIYF
.	TRBV5-1	13	TRBJ2-5	.	TGCGCCAGCAGCTTGGCAGGGATCGAGACCCAGTACTTC	CASSLAGIETQYF
.	TRBV11-2	16	TRBJ2-1	.	TGTGCCAGCAGCCCCGAAGCGGGTCCATCCTACAATGAGCAGTTCTTC	CASSPEAGPSYNEQFF
.	TRBV4-1	14	TRBJ1-4	.	TGCGCCAGCAGCCGCGAGGAAACTAATGAAAAACTGTTTTTT	CASSREETNEKLFF
.	TRBV9	17	TRBJ1-1	TRBD1	TGTGCCAGCAGCGGAGGGCTGTTTACAGGGGGCGACACTGAAGCTTTCTTT	CASSGGLFTGGDTEAFF
.	TRBV2	13	TRBJ1-1	.	TGTGCCACCCGTCGGAGAATGAACACTGAAGCTTTCTTT	CATRRRMNTEAFF
.	TRBV19	14	TRBJ2-5	TRBD1	TGTGCCAGTAGTATAGACACAGGGGGCGAGACCCAGTACTTC	CASSIDTGGETQYF
.	TRBV27	15	TRBJ2-7	TRBD1	TGTGCCAGCAGTTTGAGCGGACAGGGGTTCAACGAGCAGTACTTC	CASSLSGQGFNEQYF
.	TRBV19	14	TRBJ2-7	TRBD2	TGTGCCAGTAGTATGATAGCGGGCAACTACGAGCAGTACTTC	CASSMIAGNYEQYF
.	TRBV28	13	TRBJ2-1	.	TGTGCCAGCAGTTTCGGGGGCTACAATGAGCAGTTCTTC	CASSFGGYNEQFF
once	TRBV30	18	TRBJ2-3	TRBD2	TGTGCCTGGAGTGTGATAGCGGGGGGGCAGGGGCGTAGAGATACGCAGTATTTT	CAWSVIAGGQGRRDTQYF